This passage covers 14 T cell receptor beta chains from one sample sequenced in a study of early T cells in non-severe SARS-CoV-2 infection. TCRdb redid the calling of the 5' RACE reads with MiXCR, one entry per CDR3 protein. The sample includes about 61,000 distinct CDR3 sequences, around 12% of them seen just once. The material sequenced was whole blood, taken at baseline. The receptors come from an adult who was a healthcare worker with PCR-confirmed SARS-CoV-2 infection or an uninfected control (not recorded which). The donor label of this sample is uncertain.

This rearrangement joins TRBV5-6 to TRBJ2-1, with 12 bases fitting TRBD2. The CDR3 has 15 amino acids. The germline V gene has CDR1 SGHDT and CDR2 YYEEEE. V trimming: 4 bases; J trimming: 9 bases; junction bases outside the gene matches: 8. As DNA, the CDR3 is TGTGCCAGCAGCGTGGAGACTAGCGGGGGTATTGAGCAGTTCTTC. Its protein product is CASSVETSGGIEQFF.

V gene TRBV6-6 combines with J gene TRBJ1-6, with 7 bases aligning to TRBD1. The CDR3 has 14 amino acids. The trim removed 6 bases at V and 9 bases at J, leaving 8 bases unmatched. Germline CDR1 reads MNHNY; CDR2 reads SVGAGI (reference sequence). The CDR3 nucleotides read TGTGCCAGCAGCCTCACGGGACAGCGTTCACCCCTCCACTTT. Amino acid sequence: CASSLTGQRSPLHF.

This clonotype appeared a few times. The V call is TRBV12-3 or TRBV12-4, the J call TRBJ1-2; maybe TRBD1 (6 bases). Trimming removed 4 bases at V and 6 bases at J, with 12 bases between. The CDR3 sequence is 13 residues long. The CDR3 spells CASSSPRGDGYTF. In DNA form, the CDR3 reads TGTGCCAGCAGTTCCCCCAGGGGCGATGGCTACACCTTC.

This clonotype was seen repeatedly, ten times or more. This chain uses TRBV2 with TRBJ1-2; 7 bases align to TRBD1. V trimming: 9 bases; J trimming: 4 bases; junction bases outside the gene matches: 11. CDR3 length: 14 amino acids. Germline values: CDR1 SNHLY, CDR2 FYNNEI. CDR3 in amino acids: CASGGQAPFYGYTF. As DNA, the CDR3 is TGTGCCAGTGGCGGACAGGCCCCGTTCTATGGCTACACCTTC. The variable domain in full, completed from reference TRBV2 and TRBJ1-2, reads EPEVTQTPSHQVTQMGQEVILRCVPISNHLYFYWYRQILGQKVEFLVSFYNNEISEKSEIFDDQFSVERPDGSNFTLKIRSTKLEDSAMYFCASGGQAPFYGYTFGSGTRLTVV.

This clonotype occurred many times. The chain uses TRBV5-4 and TRBJ1-1; 11 bases are a match to TRBD1. The CDR3 consists of 16 residues. Germline CDR1 is SGHNT and CDR2 is YYREEE (reference sequence). The trim removed 6 bases at V and 5 bases at J, leaving 12 bases unmatched. The CDR3 reads CASKGQGVDYRTEAFF. The CDR3 DNA sequence: TGTGCCAGCAAGGGACAGGGGGTGGATTATAGGACTGAAGCTTTCTTT.

This clonotype was counted many times. This chain uses TRBV9 with TRBJ2-5, with D perhaps matching TRBD1 or TRBD2 (5 bases each). V lost 4 bases and J lost 0, with 13 bases in between. Germline CDR1 and CDR2: SGDLS and YYNGEE. CDR3 length: 15 residues. The CDR3 DNA reads as TGTGCCAGCAGCTACTTGACGGGGCACCAAGAGACCCAGTACTTC. Encoded protein: CASSYLTGHQETQYF.

The chain recombines TRBV4-1 with TRBJ2-2, with 11 bases lining up with TRBD2. V shed 2 bases, J shed 6 bases, and the junction held 5 bases outside the gene matches. Germline CDR1 MGHRA, CDR2 YSYEKL. The CDR3 has 16 amino acids. The CDR3: CASSQNSGGAAGELFF. For the CDR3, the DNA is TGCGCCAGCAGCCAAAATAGCGGGGGGGCCGCCGGGGAGCTGTTTTTT.

The CDR3, as DNA: TGTGCCAGCAGCCTCCGGCCATCAGGAAATGAAAAACTGTTTTTT. Protein sequence: CASSLRPSGNEKLFF. The V gene is TRBV7-6, the J gene TRBJ1-4; D uncertain. The CDR3 length is 15 residues. V shed 5 bases and J shed 5 bases, with 15 bases lying between them. CDR1 and CDR2 from the germline V gene are SGHVS and FNYEAQ.

This chain connects TRBV7-2 to TRBJ2-3; D unclear. The CDR3 consists of 17 residues. CDR1 is SGHTA, CDR2 FQGNSA, per germline. The V end lost 1 base, the J end lost 3 bases, and 17 bases lay between the germline ends. In nucleotides, the CDR3 is TGTGCCAGCAGCTTAGTACTGACCGTCGTAGGTACAGATACGCAGTATTTT. Translating gives CASSLVLTVVGTDTQYF.

This clonotype was counted ten times or more. This rearrangement joins TRBV29-1 to TRBJ1-2; a weak D match, TRBD1 (6 bases). Germline V gene lookup returns CDR1 SQVTM and CDR2 ANQGSEA. The CDR3 has 16 amino acids. Trimming stripped 3 bases from V and 8 bases from J, with 25 bases between. The CDR3 reads CSVDLSRGLPSRGYTF. CDR3 bases: TGCAGCGTTGACTTATCGCGGGGGCTTCCATCCCGCGGCTACACCTTC.

This clonotype appeared a few times. The rearrangement joins TRBV12-3 or TRBV12-4 to TRBJ1-1; 9 nucleotides match TRBD1. The CDR3 sequence is 15 residues long. V lost 5 bases and J lost 3; bases outside the gene matches: 7. The CDR3 nucleotides read TGTGCCAGCAGTCCGGGACAGGGCTGGGACACTGAAGCTTTCTTT. Its protein is CASSPGQGWDTEAFF.

This clonotype was counted at least ten times. The V call is TRBV2, the J call TRBJ2-1, with 11 positions matching TRBD2. The CDR3 spans 15 residues. In germline, CDR1 is SNHLY, CDR2 FYNNEI. V lost 7 bases, J lost 10 bases, and 12 bases stayed unmatched. DNA of the CDR3: TGTGCCAGCACCCAAACTAGCGGGGGATTGAGGGAGCAGTTCTTC. Protein product: CASTQTSGGLREQFF. Supplemented by reference TRBV2 and TRBJ2-1, the full variable domain reads EPEVTQTPSHQVTQMGQEVILRCVPISNHLYFYWYRQILGQKVEFLVSFYNNEISEKSEIFDDQFSVERPDGSNFTLKIRSTKLEDSAMYFCASTQTSGGLREQFFGPGTRLTVL.

V gene TRBV7-3 combines with J gene TRBJ2-6; 9 bases line up with TRBD1. This CDR3 region has 16 residues. The V gene end was trimmed by 4 bases and the J gene end by 3 bases; junction bases not matched to a gene: 4. CDR1 is SGHTA, CDR2 FQGTGA, per germline. The CDR3 region has the DNA TGTGCCAGCAGCTCAGGACAGGGGTTTGGGGCCAACGTCCTGACTTTC. It specifies CASSSGQGFGANVLTF.

This clonotype has more than one count but fewer than ten. This chain links TRBV6-4 with TRBJ2-3, with TRBD2 matching over 7 bases. V dropped 3 bases and J dropped 2; count of bases not matched to a gene: 8. Germline assignment: CDR1 MRHNA and CDR2 SNTAGT. This CDR3 contains 16 residues. CDR3 sequence reads: CASSEKAGTLTDTQYF. CDR3 coding DNA: TGTGCCAGCAGTGAAAAAGCGGGGACCCTCACAGATACGCAGTATTTT.